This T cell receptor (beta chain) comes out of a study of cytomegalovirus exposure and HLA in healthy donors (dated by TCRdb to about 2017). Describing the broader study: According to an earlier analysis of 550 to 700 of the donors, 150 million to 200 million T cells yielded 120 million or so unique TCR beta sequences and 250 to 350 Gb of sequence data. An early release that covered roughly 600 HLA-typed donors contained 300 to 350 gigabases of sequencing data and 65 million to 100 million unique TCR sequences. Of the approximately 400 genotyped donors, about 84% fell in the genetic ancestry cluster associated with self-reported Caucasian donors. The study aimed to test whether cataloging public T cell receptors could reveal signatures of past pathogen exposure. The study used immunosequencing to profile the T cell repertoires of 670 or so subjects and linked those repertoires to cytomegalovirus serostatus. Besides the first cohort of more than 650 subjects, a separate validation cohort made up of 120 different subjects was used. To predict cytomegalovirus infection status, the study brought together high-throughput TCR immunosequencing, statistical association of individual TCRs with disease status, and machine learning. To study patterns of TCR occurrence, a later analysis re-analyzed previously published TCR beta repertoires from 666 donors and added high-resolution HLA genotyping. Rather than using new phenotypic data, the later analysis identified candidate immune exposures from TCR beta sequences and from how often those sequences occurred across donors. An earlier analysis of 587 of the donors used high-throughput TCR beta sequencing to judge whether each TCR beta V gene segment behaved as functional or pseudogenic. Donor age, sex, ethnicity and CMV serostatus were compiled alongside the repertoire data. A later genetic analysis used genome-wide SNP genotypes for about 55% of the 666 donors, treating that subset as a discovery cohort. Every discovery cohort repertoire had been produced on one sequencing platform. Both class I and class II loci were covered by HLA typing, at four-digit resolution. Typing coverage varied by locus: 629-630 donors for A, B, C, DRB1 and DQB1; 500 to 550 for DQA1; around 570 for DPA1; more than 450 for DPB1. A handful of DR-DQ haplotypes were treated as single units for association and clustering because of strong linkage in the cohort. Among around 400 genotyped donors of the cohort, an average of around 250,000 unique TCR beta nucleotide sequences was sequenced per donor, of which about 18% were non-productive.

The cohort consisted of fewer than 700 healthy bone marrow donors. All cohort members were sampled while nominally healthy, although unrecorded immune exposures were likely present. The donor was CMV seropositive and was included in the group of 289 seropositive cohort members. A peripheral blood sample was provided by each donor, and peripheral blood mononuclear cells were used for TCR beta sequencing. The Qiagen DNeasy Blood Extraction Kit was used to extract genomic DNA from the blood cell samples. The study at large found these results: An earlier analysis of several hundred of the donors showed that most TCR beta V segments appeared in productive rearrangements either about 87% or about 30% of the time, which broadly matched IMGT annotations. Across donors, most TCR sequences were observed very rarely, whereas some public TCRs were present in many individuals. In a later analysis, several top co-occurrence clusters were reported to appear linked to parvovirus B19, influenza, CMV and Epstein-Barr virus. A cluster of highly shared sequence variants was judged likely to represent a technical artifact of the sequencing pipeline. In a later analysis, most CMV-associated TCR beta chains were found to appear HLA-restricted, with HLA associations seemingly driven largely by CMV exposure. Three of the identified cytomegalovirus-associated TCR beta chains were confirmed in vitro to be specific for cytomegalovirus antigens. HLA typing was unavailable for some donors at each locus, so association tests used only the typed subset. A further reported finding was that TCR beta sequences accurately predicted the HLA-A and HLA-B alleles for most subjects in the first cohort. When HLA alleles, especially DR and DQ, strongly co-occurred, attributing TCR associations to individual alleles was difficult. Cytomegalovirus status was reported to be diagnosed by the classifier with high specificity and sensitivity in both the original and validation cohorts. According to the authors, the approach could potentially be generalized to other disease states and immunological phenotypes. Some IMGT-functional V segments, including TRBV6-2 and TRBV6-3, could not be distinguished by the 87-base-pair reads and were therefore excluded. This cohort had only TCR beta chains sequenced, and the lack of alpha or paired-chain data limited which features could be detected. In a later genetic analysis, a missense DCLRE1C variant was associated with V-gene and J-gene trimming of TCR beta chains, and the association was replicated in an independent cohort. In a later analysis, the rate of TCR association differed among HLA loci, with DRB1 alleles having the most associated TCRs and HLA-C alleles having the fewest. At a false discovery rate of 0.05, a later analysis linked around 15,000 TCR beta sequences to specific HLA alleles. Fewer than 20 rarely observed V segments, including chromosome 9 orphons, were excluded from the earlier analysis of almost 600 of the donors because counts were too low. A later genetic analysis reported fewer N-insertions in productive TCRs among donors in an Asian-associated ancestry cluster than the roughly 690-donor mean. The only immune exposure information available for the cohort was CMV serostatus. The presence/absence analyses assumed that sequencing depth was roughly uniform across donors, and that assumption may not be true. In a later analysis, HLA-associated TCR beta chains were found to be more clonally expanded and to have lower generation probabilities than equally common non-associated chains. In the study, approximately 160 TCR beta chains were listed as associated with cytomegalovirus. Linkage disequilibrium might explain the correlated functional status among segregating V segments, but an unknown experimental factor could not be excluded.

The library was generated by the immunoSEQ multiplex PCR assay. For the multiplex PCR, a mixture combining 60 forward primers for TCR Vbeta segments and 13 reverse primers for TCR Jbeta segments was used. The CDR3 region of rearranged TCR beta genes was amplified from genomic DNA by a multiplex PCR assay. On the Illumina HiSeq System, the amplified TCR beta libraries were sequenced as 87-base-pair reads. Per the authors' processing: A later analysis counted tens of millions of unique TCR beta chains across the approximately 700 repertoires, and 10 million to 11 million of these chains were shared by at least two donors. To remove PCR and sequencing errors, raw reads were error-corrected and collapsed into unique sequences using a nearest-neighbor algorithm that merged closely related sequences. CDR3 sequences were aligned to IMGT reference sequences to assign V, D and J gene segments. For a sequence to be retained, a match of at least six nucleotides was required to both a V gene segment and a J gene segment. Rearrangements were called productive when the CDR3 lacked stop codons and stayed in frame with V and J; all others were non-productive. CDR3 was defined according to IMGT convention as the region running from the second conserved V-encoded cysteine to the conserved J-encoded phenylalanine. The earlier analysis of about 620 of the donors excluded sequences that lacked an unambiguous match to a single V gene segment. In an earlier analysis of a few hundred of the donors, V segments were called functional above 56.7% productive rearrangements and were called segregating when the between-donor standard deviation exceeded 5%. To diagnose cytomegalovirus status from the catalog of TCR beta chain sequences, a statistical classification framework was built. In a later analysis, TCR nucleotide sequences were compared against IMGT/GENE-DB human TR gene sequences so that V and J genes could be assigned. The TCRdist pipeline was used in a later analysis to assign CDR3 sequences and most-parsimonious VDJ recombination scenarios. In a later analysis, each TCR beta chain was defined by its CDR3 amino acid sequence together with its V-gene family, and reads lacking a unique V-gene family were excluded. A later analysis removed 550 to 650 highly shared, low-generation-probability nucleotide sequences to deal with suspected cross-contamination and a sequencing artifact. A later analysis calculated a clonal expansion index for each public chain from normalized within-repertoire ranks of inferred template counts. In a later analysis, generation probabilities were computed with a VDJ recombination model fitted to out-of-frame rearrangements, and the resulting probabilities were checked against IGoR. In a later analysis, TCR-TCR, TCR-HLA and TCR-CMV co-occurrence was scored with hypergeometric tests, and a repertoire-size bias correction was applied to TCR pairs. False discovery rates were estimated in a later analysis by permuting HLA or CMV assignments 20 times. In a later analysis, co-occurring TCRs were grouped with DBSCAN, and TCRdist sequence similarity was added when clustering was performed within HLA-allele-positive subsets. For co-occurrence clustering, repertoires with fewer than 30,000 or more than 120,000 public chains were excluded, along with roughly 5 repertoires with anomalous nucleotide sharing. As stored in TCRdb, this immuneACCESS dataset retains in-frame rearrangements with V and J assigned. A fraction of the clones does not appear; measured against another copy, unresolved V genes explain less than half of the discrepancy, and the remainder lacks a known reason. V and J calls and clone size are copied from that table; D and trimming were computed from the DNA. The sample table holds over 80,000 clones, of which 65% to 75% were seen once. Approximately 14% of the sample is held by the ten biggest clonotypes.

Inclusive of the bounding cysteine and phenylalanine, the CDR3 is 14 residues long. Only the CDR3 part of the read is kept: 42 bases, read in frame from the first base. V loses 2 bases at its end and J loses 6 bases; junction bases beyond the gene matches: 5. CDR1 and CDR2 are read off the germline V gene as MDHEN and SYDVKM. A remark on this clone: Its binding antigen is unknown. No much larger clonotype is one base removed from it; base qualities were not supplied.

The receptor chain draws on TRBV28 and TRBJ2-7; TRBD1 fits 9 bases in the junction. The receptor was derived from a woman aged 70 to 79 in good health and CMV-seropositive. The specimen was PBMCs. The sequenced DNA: TGTGCCAGCAGTTTAAGGACAGGGGAGGGCGAGCAGTACTTC. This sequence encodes CASSLRTGEGEQYF.